The T cell receptor beta chain described here comes from a study of PD-L1 blockade in urothelial cancer. Overall study: Median blood clonality was about 0.086, with about 80,000 unique TCRs.

The CDR3 spans 15 residues. Deletions cut 3 bases from V and 6 bases from J, with 17 bases between. Germline-derived CDR1 and CDR2 are LNHNV and YYDKDF (reference sequence). Time point meaning: peripheral blood 6 weeks after treatment start. Sequencing used immunoSEQ multiplex PCR; TCRdb keeps in-frame clones, though not all of them. The sample yields about 45,000 clones, roughly four fifths seen once. The sequencing used PBMCs, collected around atezolizumab (anti-PD-L1) treatment. The sequence was obtained from a man between 60 and 75 years old with urothelial cancer. The V gene is TRBV15, the J gene TRBJ2-5; TRBD1 might be the D (6 bases). Here the CDR3 DNA reads TGTGCCACCAGCAGGGCTACTACAGGGATGCAGACCCAGTACTTC. Amino acid sequence: CATSRATTGMQTQYF.